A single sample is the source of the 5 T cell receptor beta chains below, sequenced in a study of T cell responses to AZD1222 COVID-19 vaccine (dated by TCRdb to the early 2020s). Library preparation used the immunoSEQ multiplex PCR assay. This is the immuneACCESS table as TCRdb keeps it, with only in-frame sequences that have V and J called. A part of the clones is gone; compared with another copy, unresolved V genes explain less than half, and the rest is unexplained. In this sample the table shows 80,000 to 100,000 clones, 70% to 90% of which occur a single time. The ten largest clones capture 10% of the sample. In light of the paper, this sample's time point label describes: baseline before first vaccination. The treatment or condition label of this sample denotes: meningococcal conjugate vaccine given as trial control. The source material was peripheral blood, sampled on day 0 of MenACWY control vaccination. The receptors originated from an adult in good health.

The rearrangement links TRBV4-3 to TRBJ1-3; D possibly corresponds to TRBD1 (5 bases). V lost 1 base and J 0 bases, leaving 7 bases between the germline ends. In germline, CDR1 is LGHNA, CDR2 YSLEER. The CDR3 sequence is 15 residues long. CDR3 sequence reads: CASSQGRGSGNTIYF. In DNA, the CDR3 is TGCGCCAGCAGCCAAGGGAGGGGCTCTGGAAACACCATATATTTT.

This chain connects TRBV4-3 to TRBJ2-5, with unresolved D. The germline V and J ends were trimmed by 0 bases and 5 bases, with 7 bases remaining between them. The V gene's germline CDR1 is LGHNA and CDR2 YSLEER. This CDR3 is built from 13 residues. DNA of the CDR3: TGCGCCAGCAGCCAAGATCCGAGGGAGACCCAGTACTTC. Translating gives CASSQDPRETQYF.

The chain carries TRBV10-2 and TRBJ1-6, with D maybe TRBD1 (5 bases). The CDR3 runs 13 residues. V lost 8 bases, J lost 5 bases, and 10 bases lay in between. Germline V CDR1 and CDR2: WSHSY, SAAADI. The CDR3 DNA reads TGCGCCAGCCGACAGACCGATAATTCACCCCTCCACTTT. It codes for CASRQTDNSPLHF.

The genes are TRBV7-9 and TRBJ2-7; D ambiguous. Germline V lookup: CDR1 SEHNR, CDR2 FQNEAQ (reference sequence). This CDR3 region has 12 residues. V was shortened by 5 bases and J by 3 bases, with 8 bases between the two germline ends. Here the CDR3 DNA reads TGTGCCAGCAGCCAGACCGGCTACGAGCAGTACTTC. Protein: CASSQTGYEQYF.

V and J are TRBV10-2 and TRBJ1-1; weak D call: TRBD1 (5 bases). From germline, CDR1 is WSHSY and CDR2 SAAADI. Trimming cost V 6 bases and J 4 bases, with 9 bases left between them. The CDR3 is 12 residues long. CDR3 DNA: TGCGCCAGCAGCAACGGGGGCACTGAAGCTTTCTTT. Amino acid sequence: CASSNGGTEAFF.